These T cell receptor beta chains were read from a single sample in a study of T cell responses to AZD1222 COVID-19 vaccine. Profiling relied on immunoSEQ multiplex PCR, and the TCRdb table lists in-frame clones only, not all of them. The sample holds approximately 160,000 clones, roughly 93% seen once. Specimen: peripheral blood, collected on day 0 of AZD1222 vaccination. The receptor source for this set is an adult in good health. Each CDR3 is given with its conserved first and last residue. A D gene is named only where the DNA matches it firmly. Size tells how often a clone was seen (once, few, many) or the class of an expanded clone, and some rows leave it out.

abundance,d_gene,j_gene,len,v_gene,CDR3nt,CDR3aa
.,TRBD2,TRBJ2-5,13,TRBV12-5,TGTGCTAGTGGTTTGTCGGGGGGGGAGACCCAGTACTTC,CASGLSGGETQYF
.,.,TRBJ2-2,17,TRBV6-4,TGTGCCAGCAGTGAGGAAGTATTGGGTCTGGACACCGGGGAGCTGTTTTTT,CASSEEVLGLDTGELFF
.,.,TRBJ1-6,15,TRBV19,TGTGCCAGTAGTATAGATCAGGGGTATAATTCACCCCTCCACTTT,CASSIDQGYNSPLHF
.,.,TRBJ2-2,13,TRBV2,TGTGCCAGCAGGGACACGAACACCGGGGAGCTGTTTTTT,CASRDTNTGELFF
many,TRBD1,TRBJ1-2,15,TRBV13,TGTGCCAGCAGCCCAGGGGGCTCTTTCAACTATGGCTACACCTTC,CASSPGGSFNYGYTF
.,.,TRBJ1-2,12,TRBV2,TGTGCCAGCAGTGACGAGGCTTTTGGCTACACCTTC,CASSDEAFGYTF
once,.,TRBJ1-5,12,TRBV2,TGTGCCAGCAGTGAAAACCCTCAGCCCCAGCATTTT,CASSENPQPQHF
.,.,TRBJ2-3,15,TRBV13,TGTGCCAGCAGCTTAGGGACTAGGGGAGGAGATACGCAGTATTTT,CASSLGTRGGDTQYF
.,.,TRBJ2-3,16,TRBV4-2,TGTGCCAGCAGCCAAGATCGGGGAGATGGCACAGATACGCAGTATTTT,CASSQDRGDGTDTQYF
.,.,TRBJ2-7,17,TRBV7-2,TGTGCCAGCAGCTTAAGGGGCGGGTACACATCCACCTACGAGCAGTACTTC,CASSLRGGYTSTYEQYF
.,.,TRBJ2-4,16,TRBV16,TGTGCCAGCAGCCCCAATCCGCCAGGGGGGAAAAACATTCAGTACTTC,CASSPNPPGGKNIQYF
.,.,TRBJ2-1,15,TRBV5-1,TGCGCCAGCAGCTTGGGACCGAGCTCCTACAATGAGCAGTTCTTC,CASSLGPSSYNEQFF
.,TRBD2,TRBJ2-3,16,TRBV7-2,TGTGCCAGCAGCTTACTGGGCGGGGGGAGTTCGGATACGCAGTATTTT,CASSLLGGGSSDTQYF
.,.,TRBJ1-1,14,TRBV7-8,TGTGCCAGCAGCATTGGGACGGAGAACACTGAAGCTTTCTTT,CASSIGTENTEAFF
.,TRBD1,TRBJ1-2,18,TRBV12-5,TGTGCTAGTGGTTTGGTACTCCGGACAGGGGGAGCTAACTATGGCTACACCTTC,CASGLVLRTGGANYGYTF
.,.,TRBJ2-7,16,TRBV18,TGTGCCAGCTCACCAGCCCGGGACTCGAGCTCCTACGAGCAGTACTTC,CASSPARDSSSYEQYF
.,.,TRBJ1-5,14,TRBV29-1,TGCAGCGTTGGAGAGAGTAGTGGCAATCAGCCCCAGCATTTT,CSVGESSGNQPQHF
.,.,TRBJ1-1,15,TRBV2,TGTGCCAGCAGTGAAGCGCGACAGGTGGGCCCTGAAGCTTTCTTT,CASSEARQVGPEAFF
.,.,TRBJ1-3,16,TRBV5-4,TGTGCCAGCAGCTTCGATCCCGATGCTTCTGGAAACACCATATATTTT,CASSFDPDASGNTIYF
.,.,TRBJ1-2,14,TRBV28,TGTGCCAGCAGTTTAGGGGGGGGCCGCTATGGCTACACCTTC,CASSLGGGRYGYTF
.,.,TRBJ1-1,13,TRBV5-6,TGTGCCAGCAGCTTAAGATCCAGGGGCAGTGCTTTCTTT,CASSLRSRGSAFF
.,TRBD1,TRBJ1-3,15,TRBV3-1/TRBV3-2,TGTGCCAGCAGCCCGACAGGGACTGGCGGAAACACCATATATTTT,CASSPTGTGGNTIYF
.,.,TRBJ2-7,14,TRBV11-3,TGTGCCAGCAGCGGTACAGCTTTCTCCTACGAGCAGTACTTC,CASSGTAFSYEQYF
.,.,TRBJ1-5,13,TRBV6-6,TGTGCCAGCAGTTATGGGGGCGGTCAGCCCCAGCATTTT,CASSYGGGQPQHF
.,.,TRBJ1-5,12,TRBV7-9,TGTGCCAGCAGCCGAGACAGTCAGCCCCAGCATTTT,CASSRDSQPQHF
once,TRBD1,TRBJ2-7,15,TRBV7-8,TGTGCCAGCAGCTTAGCCGGGACAGGGCGACACGAGCAGTACTTC,CASSLAGTGRHEQYF
.,.,TRBJ1-2,11,TRBV27,TGTGCCAGCAGTTTTCGGTATGGCTACACCTTC,CASSFRYGYTF
.,.,TRBJ1-2,11,TRBV29-1,TGCAGCGTACTAGACGTTAGTGGCTACACCTTC,CSVLDVSGYTF
.,.,TRBJ2-7,16,TRBV11-2,TGTGCCAGCAGCTTAGGGTTCAGGCGGAGCTCCTACGAGCAGTACTTC,CASSLGFRRSSYEQYF
once,.,TRBJ1-4,12,TRBV3-1/TRBV3-2,TGTGCCAGCAGCCCCCATCCGGGTTCACTGTTTTTT,CASSPHPGSLFF
once,TRBD1,TRBJ1-5,17,TRBV7-2,TGTGCCAGCAGCTCAAACTCCGGCCAAGGGGGCGGTCAGCCCCAGCATTTT,CASSSNSGQGGGQPQHF
.,.,TRBJ1-5,13,TRBV7-6,TGTGCCAGCAGCTGGGGGGACAATCAGCCCCAGCATTTT,CASSWGDNQPQHF
once,TRBD1,TRBJ1-6,15,TRBV7-8,TGTGCCAGCAGCTCAGGACAGGGGAATAATTCACCCCTCCACTTT,CASSSGQGNNSPLHF
once,.,TRBJ1-4,15,TRBV4-3,TGCGCCAGCAGCCCCGGTGTGGGGGCGAATGAAAAACTGTTTTTT,CASSPGVGANEKLFF
.,.,TRBJ2-7,14,TRBV7-2,TGTGCCAGCAGCATCCTCGAAGGACCCTACGAGCAGTACTTC,CASSILEGPYEQYF
.,.,TRBJ1-1,16,TRBV2,TGTGCCAGCAGGCCCTATTCGCAGGGAGTTGGGACTGAAGCTTTCTTT,CASRPYSQGVGTEAFF
.,.,TRBJ2-7,13,TRBV2,TGTGCCAGCACTCAAGGACAGCACTACGAGCAGTACTTC,CASTQGQHYEQYF
.,.,TRBJ2-1,16,TRBV28,TGTGCCAGCAGTTTATGGTCCGGGCCCTCGTTCGGTGAGCAGTTCTTC,CASSLWSGPSFGEQFF
.,.,TRBJ2-5,15,TRBV3-1/TRBV3-2,TGTGCCAGCAGCCCCAGGGGGGAGTACTCCGAGACCCAGTACTTC,CASSPRGEYSETQYF
.,TRBD1,TRBJ1-5,15,TRBV20-1,TGCAGTGCTAGTGACAGGGGGCGCGGCAATCAGCCCCAGCATTTT,CSASDRGRGNQPQHF
.,.,TRBJ1-1,13,TRBV5-1,TGCGCCAGCAGCCGTGACAGGAACACTGAAGCTTTCTTT,CASSRDRNTEAFF
once,TRBD1,TRBJ2-1,13,TRBV19,TGTGCCAGTAGTACCGTGACAGGGAATGAGCAGTTCTTC,CASSTVTGNEQFF
.,TRBD1,TRBJ1-5,15,TRBV18,TGTGCCAGCTCACGGGACAGGGGGCCTGATCAGCCCCAGCATTTT,CASSRDRGPDQPQHF
.,.,TRBJ2-5,16,TRBV7-9,TGTGCCAGCAGTCCCATCCGACAGGGACTTATAGAGACCCAGTACTTC,CASSPIRQGLIETQYF
.,.,TRBJ2-7,13,TRBV24-1,TGTGCCACCAGTGATTTGCATAAGGGCGAGCAGTACTTC,CATSDLHKGEQYF
once,.,TRBJ1-1,13,TRBV30,TGTGCCTGGATCGGTAGAATGATTTCTGAAGCTTTCTTT,CAWIGRMISEAFF
.,.,TRBJ1-2,16,TRBV30,TGTGCCTGGAGTGTACTTTATGGGGGCGCTAACTATGGCTACACCTTC,CAWSVLYGGANYGYTF
.,.,TRBJ2-2,14,TRBV6-5,TGTGCCAGCACCGGACCCGGGGGCACCGGGGAGCTGTTTTTT,CASTGPGGTGELFF
.,TRBD1,TRBJ1-1,14,TRBV28,TGTGCCAGCAGAAAGACAGGGGGGAACACTGAAGCTTTCTTT,CASRKTGGNTEAFF
.,.,TRBJ1-5,13,TRBV10-3,TGTGCCATCAGTAGGGACTACAATCAGCCCCAGCATTTT,CAISRDYNQPQHF
.,TRBD1,TRBJ2-3,14,TRBV29-1,TGCAGCGTTGTAGGTACAGGGGGTACAGATACGCAGTATTTT,CSVVGTGGTDTQYF
.,.,TRBJ1-1,13,TRBV10-3,TGTGCCATCACTGCGGGGCGGGGCACTGAAGCTTTCTTT,CAITAGRGTEAFF
.,.,TRBJ1-1,13,TRBV6-5,TGTGCCAGCAGCCCCATAAAGAACACTGAAGCTTTCTTT,CASSPIKNTEAFF
.,.,TRBJ2-2,15,TRBV5-1,TGCGCCAGCAAGCCCCCCAGGGGGGGGGCCGGGGAGCTGTTTTTT,CASKPPRGGAGELFF
.,.,TRBJ2-7,11,TRBV6-2/TRBV6-3,TGTGCCAGCAGTTACAGATACGAGCAGTACTTC,CASSYRYEQYF
.,.,TRBJ1-2,15,TRBV10-3,TGTGCCATCAGTGAGTCGGGCGGAGTTCTCTATGGCTACACCTTC,CAISESGGVLYGYTF
.,.,TRBJ2-3,19,TRBV4-1,TGCGCCAGCAGCCGAACTTACTCGCCCCAAGGGGAGGGGGGAGATACGCAGTATTTT,CASSRTYSPQGEGGDTQYF